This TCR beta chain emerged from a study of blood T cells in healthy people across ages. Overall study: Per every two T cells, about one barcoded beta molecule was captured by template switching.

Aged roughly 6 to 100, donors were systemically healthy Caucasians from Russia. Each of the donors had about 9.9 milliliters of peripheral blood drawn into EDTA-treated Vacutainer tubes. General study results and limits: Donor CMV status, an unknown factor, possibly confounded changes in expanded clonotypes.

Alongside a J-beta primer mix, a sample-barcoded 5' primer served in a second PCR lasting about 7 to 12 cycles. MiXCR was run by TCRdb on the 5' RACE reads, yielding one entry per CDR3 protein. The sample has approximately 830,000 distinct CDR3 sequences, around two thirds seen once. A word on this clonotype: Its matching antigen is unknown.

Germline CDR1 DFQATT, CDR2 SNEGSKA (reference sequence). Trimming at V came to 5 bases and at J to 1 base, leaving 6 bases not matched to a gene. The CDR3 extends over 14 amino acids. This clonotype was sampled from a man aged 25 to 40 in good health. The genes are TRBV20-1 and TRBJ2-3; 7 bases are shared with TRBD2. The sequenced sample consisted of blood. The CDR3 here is CSAPPGLGTDTQYF. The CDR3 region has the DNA TGCAGTGCTCCTCCCGGACTAGGCACAGATACGCAGTATTTT.